Shown below are 3 T cell receptor beta chains from a single sample sequenced in a study of vaccination effects on CD4 cells after COVID-19. These receptors have no known antigen. Produced via immunoSEQ multiplex PCR; TCRdb's table is partial and in-frame only. The data contain some 68,000 clones, under 75% of them singletons. The ViraFEST assay expanded antigen-specific CD4+ T cells with viral peptide pools before sequencing. Investigators separated out CD4+ T cells once around 11 days of culture had passed. All vaccine recipients tested negative for nucleocapsid antibodies and had never contracted SARS-CoV-2 infection. The sequenced sample was CD4+ T cells from PBMCs cultured with HCoV-OC43 spike peptides, obtained before COVID-19 vaccination. Indicated subset: HCoV-OC43 spike overlapping peptide pool stimulation. The receptor source for this set is a human donor who received a COVID-19 vaccine.

V gene TRBV6-5 combines with J gene TRBJ1-2; 7 bases are shared with TRBD1. CDR1 and CDR2 from the germline V gene are MNHEY and SVGAGI. This CDR3 is 13 amino acids long. Germline trimming cut 6 bases from V and 2 bases from J; bases unmatched to any gene: 3. CDR3 residues: CASRGTVNYGYTF. The CDR3 region has the DNA TGTGCCAGCAGGGGGACAGTGAACTATGGCTACACCTTC.

This chain connects TRBV24-1 to TRBJ1-2; 7 positions match TRBD1. The CDR3 has 15 residues. V lost 8 bases and J lost 3; bases outside the gene matches: 11. Germline CDR1 is KGHDR and CDR2 is SFDVKD. The chain's CDR3 is CATKSAGGSDYGYTF. The CDR3 DNA reads TGTGCCACCAAGTCGGCAGGGGGGTCGGACTATGGCTACACCTTC.

V and J are TRBV3-1 (or the pseudogene TRBV3-2) and TRBJ2-5; D is possibly TRBD2 (5 bases). The germline CDR1 and CDR2 sequences are LGHDT and YNNKEL (reference sequence). CDR3 length: 13 residues. V lost 4 bases to trimming and J lost 7 bases, with 13 bases between them. The CDR3 loop reads CASSRRGPGTQYF. As DNA, the CDR3 is TGTGCCAGCAGCCGAAGAGGGCCGGGGACCCAGTACTTC.